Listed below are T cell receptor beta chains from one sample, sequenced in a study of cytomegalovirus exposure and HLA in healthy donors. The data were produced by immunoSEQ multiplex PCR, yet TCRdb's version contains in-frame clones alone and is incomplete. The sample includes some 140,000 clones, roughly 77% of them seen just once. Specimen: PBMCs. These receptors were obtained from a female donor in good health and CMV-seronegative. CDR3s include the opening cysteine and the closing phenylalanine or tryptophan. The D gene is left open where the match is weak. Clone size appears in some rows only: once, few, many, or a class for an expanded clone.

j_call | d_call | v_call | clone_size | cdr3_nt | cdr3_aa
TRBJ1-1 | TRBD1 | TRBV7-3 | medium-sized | TGTGCCAGCAGCTTAAAGAGTGCCGGGACAGATTCTGAGGAAGCTTTCTTT | CASSLKSAGTDSEEAFF
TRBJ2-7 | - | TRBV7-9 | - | TGTGCCAGCAGCTTGACAGCCTCCTACGAGCAGTACTTC | CASSLTASYEQYF
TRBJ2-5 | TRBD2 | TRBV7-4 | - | TGTGCCAGCAGCTCCTTAGCGGGAGGAAGGGAGACCCAGTACTTC | CASSSLAGGRETQYF
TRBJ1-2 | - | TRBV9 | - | TGTGCCAGCTCCAGACAGGCTGTTAACTATGGCTACACCTTC | CASSRQAVNYGYTF
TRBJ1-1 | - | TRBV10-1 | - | TGCGCCAGCAGTGTCGGAGGATCAGTGGGAGCTTTCTTT | CASSVGGSVGAFF
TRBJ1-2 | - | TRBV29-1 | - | TGCAGCGTTGAAGAGGCAGATAACTATGGCTACACCTTC | CSVEEADNYGYTF
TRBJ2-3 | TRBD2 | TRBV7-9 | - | TGTGCCAGCAGAACAGGTTTCGGGGGGGATACGCAGTATTTT | CASRTGFGGDTQYF
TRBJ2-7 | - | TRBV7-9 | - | TGTGCCAGCAGCCCCCTTAATGAGGCAAGATACGAGCAGTACTTC | CASSPLNEARYEQYF
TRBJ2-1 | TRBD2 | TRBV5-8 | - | TGTGCCAGCAGCTTGCTCAGGACTAGCATCGATGAGCAGTTCTTC | CASSLLRTSIDEQFF
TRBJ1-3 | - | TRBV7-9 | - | TGTGCCAGCAGCTCACAGGGAGACGCTGGAAACACCATATATTTT | CASSSQGDAGNTIYF
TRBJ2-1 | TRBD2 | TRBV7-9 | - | TGTGCCAGCAGCCCAGGGACTAGCGGGAATCGCGATGAGCAGTTCTTC | CASSPGTSGNRDEQFF
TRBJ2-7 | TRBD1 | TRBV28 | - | TGTGCCAGCATTACTAACCCGGGACAGGGTTACGAGCAGTACTTC | CASITNPGQGYEQYF
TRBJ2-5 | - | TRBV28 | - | TGTGCCAGCAGTTTTACAGGACACAAGACCCAGTACTTC | CASSFTGHKTQYF
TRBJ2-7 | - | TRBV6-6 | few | TGTGCCAGCAGTTACGACAGCGCAGGCTACGAGCAGTACTTC | CASSYDSAGYEQYF
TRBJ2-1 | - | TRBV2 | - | TGTGCCAGCAGTGGTAAGGGACACGATCAGTTCTTC | CASSGKGHDQFF
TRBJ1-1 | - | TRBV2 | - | TGTGCCAGCAGTGAGGGACAAGCTGAAGCTTTCTTT | CASSEGQAEAFF
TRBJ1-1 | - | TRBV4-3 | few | TGCGCCAGCAGCCAAGATTTGTCCGCTCAGCGAGCTTTCTTT | CASSQDLSAQRAFF
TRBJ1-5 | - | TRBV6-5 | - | TGTGCCAGCAGTTACTCAGGGGTTAGCAATCAGCCCCAGCATTTT | CASSYSGVSNQPQHF
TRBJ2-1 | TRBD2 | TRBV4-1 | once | TGCGCCAGCAGCCAAGCAACTAGCGGGAGAAGTGGTGAGCAGTTCTTC | CASSQATSGRSGEQFF
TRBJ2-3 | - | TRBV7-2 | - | TGTGCCAGCAGCCCCGAAGGGAGCGGAGCGGAAGATACGCAGTATTTT | CASSPEGSGAEDTQYF
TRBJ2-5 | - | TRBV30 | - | TGTGCCTGGAGTGCGGGTTCCTATCAAGAGACCCAGTACTTC | CAWSAGSYQETQYF
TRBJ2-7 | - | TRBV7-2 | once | TGTGCCAGCAGCCAACCGGACTGGCGGGGACCGAGAGTTGACGAGCAGTACTTC | CASSQPDWRGPRVDEQYF
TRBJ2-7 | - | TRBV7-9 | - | TGTGCCAGCTCGTGGCGGGGCGAGCAGTACTTC | CASSWRGEQYF
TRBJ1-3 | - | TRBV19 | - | TGTGCCAGTAGTATAGTTTCATCTGGAAACACCATATATTTT | CASSIVSSGNTIYF
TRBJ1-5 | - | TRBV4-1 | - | TGCGCCAGCAGCCCCTGGCGTACCTCGGGGGGCGAGCAGCCCCAGCATTTT | CASSPWRTSGGEQPQHF
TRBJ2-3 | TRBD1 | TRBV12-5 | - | TGTGCTAGTGGTACCGGACAGGGGGTCGGAGATACGCAGTATTTT | CASGTGQGVGDTQYF
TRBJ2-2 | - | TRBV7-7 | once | TGTGCGCCCGCCAGGGTTTGGCTGTTTTTT | CAPARVWLFF
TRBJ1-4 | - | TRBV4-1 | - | TGCGCCAGCAGCAAACTAAATCGACAGCTTGAAAAACTGTTTTTT | CASSKLNRQLEKLFF
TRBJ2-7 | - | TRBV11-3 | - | TGTGCCAGCAGCCCAAACTCCTACGAGCAGTACTTC | CASSPNSYEQYF
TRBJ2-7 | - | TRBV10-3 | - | TGTGCCATCAGTGAAGAGGGCCGGGACAAGCAGTACTTC | CAISEEGRDKQYF
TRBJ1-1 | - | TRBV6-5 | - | TGTGCCAGCAGTTCCCGGTCGGGGGAGGGGAACACTGAAGCTTTCTTT | CASSSRSGEGNTEAFF
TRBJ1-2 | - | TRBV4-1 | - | TGCGCCAGCAGTCCCAACCTAAAAGCCGGGTTTTTAGGACGCAGGACTAGGACCTTC | CASSPNLKAGFLGRRTRTF
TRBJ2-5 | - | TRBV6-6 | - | TGTGCCAGCAGTTACTCGGGCAGGAAAGAGACCCAGTACTTC | CASSYSGRKETQYF
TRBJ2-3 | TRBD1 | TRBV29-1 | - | TGCAGCGTTGAAGAATGGAGTGGACAGGGGCATCTCAGCACAGATACGCAGTATTTT | CSVEEWSGQGHLSTDTQYF
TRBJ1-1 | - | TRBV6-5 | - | TGTGCCAGCAATCTGAACCCGGGACAAAACACTGAAGCTTTCTTT | CASNLNPGQNTEAFF
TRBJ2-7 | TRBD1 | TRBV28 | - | TGTGCCAGCAGCCCACAGGGGAGCTCCTACGAGCAGTACTTC | CASSPQGSSYEQYF
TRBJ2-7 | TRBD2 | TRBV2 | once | TGTGCCAGCAGCAGGGGACTAGGGCCCTACGAGCAGTACTTC | CASSRGLGPYEQYF
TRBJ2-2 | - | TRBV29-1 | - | TGCAGCGTCAGGGAATTCAGGGGTTTGGACACCGGGGAGCTGTTTTTT | CSVREFRGLDTGELFF
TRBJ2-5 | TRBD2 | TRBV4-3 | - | TGCGCCAGCAGCCAAGATTACGCGGGAGACGAAGAGACCCAGTACTTC | CASSQDYAGDEETQYF
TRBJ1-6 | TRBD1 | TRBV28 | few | TGTGCCAGCAGTTGGGTCAGGGGGGACTCACCCCTCCACTTT | CASSWVRGDSPLHF
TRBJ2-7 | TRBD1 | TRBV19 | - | TGTGCCAGTAGTATGAGGGGGCCCTACGAGCAGTACTTC | CASSMRGPYEQYF
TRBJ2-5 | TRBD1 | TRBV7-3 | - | TGTGCCAGCAGCCCTAAGGGCCCAGGGGGCGAGGAGACCCAGTACTTC | CASSPKGPGGEETQYF
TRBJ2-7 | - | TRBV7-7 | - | TGTGCTAGCAGCTTAGGGCCTGTCTACGAGCAGTACTTC | CASSLGPVYEQYF
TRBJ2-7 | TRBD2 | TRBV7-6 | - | TGTGCCAGCAGCATAGGGACTAGCGGACTGTACGAGCAGTACTTC | CASSIGTSGLYEQYF
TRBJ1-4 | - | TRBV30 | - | TGTGCCTGGAGTGTCGGAGGGTATGAAAAACTGTTTTTT | CAWSVGGYEKLFF
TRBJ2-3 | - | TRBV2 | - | TGTGCCAGCAGTGGAGGAGGGTCCCCCAGCACAGATACGCAGTATTTT | CASSGGGSPSTDTQYF
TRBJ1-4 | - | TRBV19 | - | TGTGCCAGTAGTATCCCCCGAAATGGCCCTAATGAAAAACTGTTTTTT | CASSIPRNGPNEKLFF
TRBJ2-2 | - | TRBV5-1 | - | TGCGCCAGCAAAGCGGTTTCGAACACCGGGGAGCTGTTTTTT | CASKAVSNTGELFF
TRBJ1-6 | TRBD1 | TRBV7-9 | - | TGTGCCAGCAGCTGGAAGGACAGGGGACATAATTCACCCCTCCACTTT | CASSWKDRGHNSPLHF
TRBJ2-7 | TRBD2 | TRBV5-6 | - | TGTGCCAGCAGCTCGACCCTAGCGGGAGAGTTCTCCGAGCAGTACTTC | CASSSTLAGEFSEQYF
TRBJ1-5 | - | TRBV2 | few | TGTGCCAGCAGAGTGAGCAGGGCGAGCAATCAGCCCCAGCATTTT | CASRVSRASNQPQHF
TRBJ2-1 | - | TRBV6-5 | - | TGTGCCAGCAGTCCTCTAGCTGTATGGGACAATGAGCAGTTCTTC | CASSPLAVWDNEQFF
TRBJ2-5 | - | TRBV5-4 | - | TGTGCCAGCAGCTTCGAGGGAGGAGGGGAGACCCAGTACTTC | CASSFEGGGETQYF
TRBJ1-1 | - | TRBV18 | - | TGTGCCAGCTCACCAACTCTAGGCGACGCTGAAGCTTTCTTT | CASSPTLGDAEAFF
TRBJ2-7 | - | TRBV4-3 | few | TGCGCCAGCAGCCAACCCCGCCCTCACGGGAGCTCCTACGAGCAGTACTTC | CASSQPRPHGSSYEQYF